This T cell receptor beta chain was captured by sequencing in a study of shared clonotypes between healthy human individuals. Study information: Ranging from 18 to 49 in age, donors were two women and a few men.

As for this clone: Its antigen is undetermined.

Using immunoSEQ multiplex PCR, the repertoire was profiled, and TCRdb retains in-frame clones only, with some absent. The data show about 2,500,000 clones, around 90% seen once. Study conclusions and caveats: A small donor pool kept down the genetic and exposure-history diversity that was represented. Researchers found naive subsets generally carried larger estimated richness than memory subsets.

This CDR3 contains 14 residues. Germline CDR1 GTSNPN, CDR2 SVGIG (reference sequence). The J segment lost 7 bases and the V segment lost 0 bases, leaving 9 bases of the junction unmatched. Sequenced: naive CD4+ T cells sorted from blood. Subset denoted: CD45RA+ positively selected. This TCR came from a man aged 18 to 29 in good health. The chain has TRBV30 and TRBJ2-7; the match to TRBD1 covers 7 bases. CDR3 in amino acids: CAWSVQQGSWEQYF. CDR3 DNA sequence: TGTGCCTGGAGTGTACAACAGGGGAGTTGGGAGCAGTACTTC.